This entry features one T cell receptor beta chain sequence. This sample stems from a study of blood T cell repertoires in COVID-19. Study-level information: Samples taken during acute and convalescent COVID-19 were collected in the United States, Italy and Spain.

The method was immunoSEQ multiplex PCR; TCRdb's version includes in-frame clones alone and lacks a portion of them. The profile shows about 260,000 clones, approximately 84% of them singletons. CDR1 and CDR2 from the germline V gene are WNHNN and SYGVQD (reference sequence). This CDR3 is built from 19 residues. V shed 5 bases, J shed 0 bases, and the junction held 12 bases outside the gene matches. The receptor's source is an elderly woman with acute or convalescent COVID-19. Sequences were obtained from peripheral blood. The chain recombines TRBV10-1 with TRBJ2-1, with 11 bases identical to TRBD2. The chain's CDR3 is CASSPDLTSGGCSYNEQFF. CDR3 in DNA: TGCGCCAGCAGTCCGGACCTTACTAGCGGGGGTTGCTCCTACAATGAGCAGTTCTTC.